The next 25 T cell receptor beta chains were all read from a single sample in a study of T cells after yellow fever vaccination. MiXCR, applied by TCRdb to the 5' RACE reads, yields one record per CDR3 protein. The sample carries about 110,000 distinct CDR3 sequences, 8% to 9.5% recorded once. The sample consisted of CD8+ T cells sorted from PBMCs, taken 45 days after the yellow fever booster vaccination. The receptor source for this set is a young man who received the YFV17D yellow fever vaccine.

This clonotype was seen at least ten times. The V call is TRBV7-2, the J call TRBJ2-5; 8 nucleotides match TRBD2. This CDR3 is 15 amino acids long. J was trimmed by 3 bases and V by 3 bases; bases with no gene match: 6. Looked up from germline, CDR1 is SGHTA and CDR2 is FQGNSA. In DNA form, the CDR3 reads TGTGCCAGCAGCTTTGGTCGGGAGGGGGAAGAGACCCAGTACTTC. This sequence encodes CASSFGREGEETQYF.

In its sample, this clonotype was seen many times. The chain combines TRBV7-9 with TRBJ2-1, with D unclear. Looked up from germline, CDR1 is SEHNR and CDR2 is FQNEAQ (reference sequence). Trimming pared 2 bases from V and 4 bases from J, leaving 9 bases between. The CDR3 is 14 residues long. DNA for the CDR3: TGTGCCAGCAGCTTAAAACCATCTTACAATGAGCAGTTCTTC. Translation gives CASSLKPSYNEQFF.

This clonotype was observed many times. The chain couples TRBV24-1 to TRBJ2-1, with 9 positions matching TRBD1. Germline loops: CDR1 KGHDR, CDR2 SFDVKD. V lost 5 bases, J lost 4 bases, and 5 bases stayed unmatched. The CDR3 spans 15 residues. The CDR3 region is CATSAVTGGYNEQFF. The DNA of the CDR3 is TGTGCCACCAGTGCCGTGACAGGGGGTTACAATGAGCAGTTCTTC.

This clonotype has at least ten counts. The chain carries TRBV27 and TRBJ1-1; 7 nucleotides line up with TRBD1. The CDR3 is made up of 18 amino acids. The J segment lost 5 bases and the V segment lost 6 bases, leaving 21 bases of the junction unmatched. Germline V gene lookup returns CDR1 MNHEY and CDR2 SMNVEV (reference sequence). The CDR3 nucleotides are TGTGCCAGCAGCTCCTTTAGCCCGCTACAGGGGCGGGGGACTGAAGCTTTCTTT. This codes for CASSSFSPLQGRGTEAFF.

This clonotype was observed at least ten times. This chain uses TRBV11-2 with TRBJ2-1; 9 bases fit TRBD2. The CDR3 covers 13 residues. Per the germline V gene, CDR1 is SGHAT and CDR2 is FQNNGV. Losses at the gene ends were 3 bases for V and 9 bases for J; bases not matched to a gene: 3. The CDR3: CASSFGGRAEQFF. CDR3 sequence (DNA): TGTGCCAGCAGCTTTGGCGGGAGGGCTGAGCAGTTCTTC.

Ten or more counts support this clonotype. At one boundary the junction diverges from the germline segment, which might be a read error. CDR3 residues: CSASWHPTYEQYF. CDR3 sequence (DNA): TGCAGTGCTAGTTGGCATCCGACCTATGAGCAGTACTTC. This chain links TRBV20-1 with TRBJ2-7; D gene unclear. The CDR3 has 13 residues. Germline CDR1 DFQATT, CDR2 SNEGSKA (reference sequence).

This clonotype was counted at least ten times. The chain links TRBV7-8 to TRBJ2-1, with 8 bases that match TRBD1. J was trimmed by 10 bases and V by 5 bases; bases with no gene match: 10. The length of the CDR3 is 14 residues. Looked up from germline, CDR1 is SGHVS and CDR2 is FQNEAQ. DNA for the CDR3: TGTGCCAGCAGCCCGGACAGGGTCGGGGAGGAGCAGTTCTTC. Protein sequence: CASSPDRVGEEQFF.

This clonotype was detected ten times or more. The V gene is TRBV5-1, the J gene TRBJ1-1; possibly TRBD1 for D (6 bases). With 4 bases removed from V and 6 bases from J, the gap between germline ends came to 22 bases. The CDR3 sequence is 16 residues long. The germline CDR1 and CDR2 sequences are SGHRS and YFSETQ. The CDR3 region has the DNA TGCGCCAGCAGCCCCCCGGCGGGGGGCCAGGGCCCTGAAGCTTTCTTT. Translated, it gives CASSPPAGGQGPEAFF.

The chain joins TRBV7-9 to TRBJ2-3, with D hard to call. V was cut by 6 bases and J by 8 bases, with 15 bases left in between. The CDR3 has 13 amino acids. Germline V gives CDR1 SEHNR, CDR2 FQNEAQ (reference sequence). Here the CDR3 reads CASRDPVFGTQYF. The CDR3 DNA sequence: TGTGCCAGCAGGGACCCCGTGTTCGGTACGCAGTATTTT.

The rearrangement links TRBV15 to TRBJ2-3; tentatively, D is TRBD1 or TRBD2 (5 bases each). The CDR3 contains 14 residues. Germline values: CDR1 LNHNV, CDR2 YYDKDF (reference sequence). Trimming removed 1 base at V and 7 bases at J, with 12 bases between. CDR3 bases: TGTGCCACCAGCAGAGGAGGGGACGGATATACGCAGTATTTT. Amino acids: CATSRGGDGYTQYF.

The V call is TRBV20-1, the J call TRBJ1-5; no definite D call. Germline V gives CDR1 DFQATT, CDR2 SNEGSKA (reference sequence). The CDR3 length is 8 residues. The CDR3 DNA is TGCACCCCCGCCGATCCGCATTTT. It encodes CTPADPHF.

This clonotype appeared a few times. The V and J genes are TRBV18 and TRBJ1-4; 7 bases are shared with TRBD1. This CDR3 contains 17 residues. Germline V CDR1 and CDR2: KGHSH, LQKENI. Losses at the gene ends were 8 bases for V and 0 bases for J; bases not matched to a gene: 12. CDR3 coding DNA: TGTGCCAGCGCCAACCCCCCTACAGGGGCAACTAATGAAAAACTGTTTTTT. It is translated as CASANPPTGATNEKLFF. Full variable domain (missing parts from reference TRBV18 and TRBJ1-4): NAGVMQNPRHLVRRRGQEARLRCSPMKGHSHVYWYRQLPEEGLKFMVYLQKENIIDESGMPKERFSAEFPKEGPSILRIQQVVRGDSAAYFCASANPPTGATNEKLFFGSGTQLSVL.

This clonotype was found a few times. The chain couples TRBV28 to TRBJ2-7; D remains ambiguous. This CDR3 has 15 residues. Trimming shortened V by 5 bases and J by 1 base, and 15 bases separated the two germline ends. Germline CDR1 reads MDHEN; CDR2 reads SYDVKM. CDR3: CASSPFDGPSYEQYF. The CDR3 DNA sequence: TGTGCCAGCAGTCCCTTTGACGGGCCATCCTACGAGCAGTACTTC.

This clonotype was detected ten times or more. V usage is TRBV7-2 and J usage is TRBJ2-7, with 10 bases matching TRBD2. Germline loops: CDR1 SGHTA, CDR2 FQGNSA. The CDR3 runs to 16 residues. Trimming cost V 4 bases and J 7 bases; bases outside gene matches: 13. The CDR3 DNA sequence: TGTGCCAGCAGCTCCTTGACAGGACTAGCGGTTCGGGAGCAGTACTTC. It encodes CASSSLTGLAVREQYF.

CDR3 residues: CASRSITYEQYF. In nucleotides, the CDR3 is TGTGCCAGCAGATCAATTACCTACGAGCAGTACTTC. The chain is built from TRBV5-5 and TRBJ2-7; D call uncertain. CDR1 SGHKS and CDR2 YYEKEE come from the germline V gene (reference sequence). With 5 bases removed from V and 2 bases from J, the gap between germline ends came to 8 bases. The CDR3 covers 12 residues.

This clonotype came up a few times. The V call is TRBV14, the J call TRBJ2-2, with 15 positions matching TRBD2. The CDR3 runs to 16 residues. Germline-derived CDR1 and CDR2 are SGHDN and FVKESK. V shed 5 bases, J shed 10 bases, and the junction held 8 bases outside the gene matches. The CDR3 DNA is TGTGCCAGCAGCGAAGGACTAGCGGGAGGGCCGGTGGAGCTGTTTTTT. Protein sequence: CASSEGLAGGPVELFF. The whole variable domain, filled in from reference TRBV14 and TRBJ2-2, reads EAGVTQFPSHSVIEKGQTVTLRCDPISGHDNLYWYRRVMGKEIKFLLHFVKESKQDESGMPNNRFLAERTGGTYSTLKVQPAELEDSGVYFCASSEGLAGGPVELFFGEGSRLTVL.

The chain joins TRBV5-4 to TRBJ2-7; TRBD2 agrees at 9 bases. Germline CDR1 is SGHNT and CDR2 is YYREEE (reference sequence). V lost 4 bases and J lost 7; bases outside the gene matches: 12. The CDR3 is 15 residues long. The DNA for the CDR3 is TGTGCCAGCAGCCCGTCGTCGGCTAGCGGGATAGAGCAGTACTTC. Translated, it gives CASSPSSASGIEQYF.

This clonotype was seen many times. V gene TRBV7-9 combines with J gene TRBJ2-5; D may match TRBD1 or TRBD2 (6 bases each). The CDR3 has 15 residues. Deletions cut 5 bases from V and 3 bases from J, with 16 bases between. CDR1 is SEHNR, CDR2 FQNEAQ, per germline (reference sequence). CDR3 sequence: CASSVLGGPKETQYF. The DNA of the CDR3 is TGTGCCAGCAGCGTGCTAGGGGGGCCGAAAGAGACCCAGTACTTC.

This chain uses TRBV9 with TRBJ2-5, with D perhaps TRBD1 (6 bases). The V gene lost 0 bases and the J gene lost 5 bases, with 17 bases spanning the gap. The CDR3 sequence is 16 residues long. Looked up from germline, CDR1 is SGDLS and CDR2 is YYNGEE. CDR3 in amino acids: CASSVGSGALSETQYF. CDR3 coding DNA: TGTGCCAGCAGCGTAGGTTCAGGGGCTCTTTCGGAGACCCAGTACTTC.

V and J are TRBV11-2 and TRBJ1-2, with D perhaps matching TRBD1 (5 bases). This CDR3 region has 13 residues. Germline V gene data show CDR1 as SGHAT and CDR2 as FQNNGV. Trimming shortened V by 4 bases and J by 4 bases, and 10 bases separated the two germline ends. CDR3 in amino acids: CASSSGGVYGYTF. DNA of the CDR3: TGTGCCAGCAGCTCGGGGGGGGTCTATGGCTACACCTTC.

This clonotype has more than one count but fewer than ten. The rearrangement links TRBV6-1 to TRBJ1-5; D gene uncertain. Germline loops: CDR1 MNHNS, CDR2 SASEGT. Trimming took off 0 bases at V and 4 bases at J, with 13 bases between the two ends. The CDR3 totals 16 residues. The CDR3 reads CASSEASRAWNQPQHF. CDR3 bases: TGTGCCAGCAGTGAAGCGTCCCGGGCCTGGAATCAGCCCCAGCATTTT.

This clonotype was counted at least ten times. This chain uses TRBV20-1 with TRBJ2-3, with D tentatively TRBD1 or TRBD2 (5 bases each). Trimming cost V 6 bases and J 0 bases, with 25 bases left between them. Germline V gene sequence: CDR1 DFQATT, CDR2 SNEGSKA (reference sequence). The CDR3 has 18 residues. The CDR3 loop is CSASGVGPGSLSTDTQYF. The CDR3 region has the DNA TGCAGTGCGAGCGGAGTGGGGCCAGGATCACTCAGCACAGATACGCAGTATTTT.

This clonotype was recorded at least ten times. This chain uses TRBV10-3 with TRBJ2-3, with 8 bases aligning to TRBD1. Trimming removed 4 bases from V and 1 base from J; junction bases left unmatched: 1. Germline V gene lookup returns CDR1 ENHRY and CDR2 SYGVKD. CDR3 size: 14 residues. The CDR3 region has the DNA TGTGCCATCAGTGTCAGGGGGCGCACAGATACGCAGTATTTT. It yields the protein CAISVRGRTDTQYF.

This clonotype was seen repeatedly, ten times or more. The chain combines TRBV11-3 with TRBJ2-1; 12 bases line up with TRBD2. Per germline, CDR1 SGHNT and CDR2 YENEEA. V lost 2 bases to trimming and J lost 6 bases; unmatched junction nucleotides: 11. The CDR3 sequence is 18 residues long. CDR3 sequence: CASSLITTSGSVFNEQFF. The CDR3 coding sequence is TGTGCCAGCAGCTTAATTACGACTAGCGGGAGTGTCTTCAATGAGCAGTTCTTC.

This clonotype was counted at least ten times. V gene TRBV20-1 combines with J gene TRBJ2-7, with 8 bases matching TRBD2. This CDR3 comprises 14 residues. J was trimmed by 1 base and V by 6 bases; bases with no gene match: 8. CDR1 and CDR2 from the germline V gene are DFQATT and SNEGSKA (reference sequence). This CDR3 is CSAPPSGPSYEQYF. CDR3 nucleotide sequence: TGCAGTGCCCCCCCTAGCGGGCCATCCTACGAGCAGTACTTC.